The sequence of this T cell receptor (beta chain) was determined in a study of blood T cell repertoires in COVID-19. The overall study: From the United States, Italy and Spain came samples of acute and convalescent COVID-19.

The CDR3 runs 16 residues. Germline values: CDR1 MGHRA, CDR2 YSYEKL. Trimming left V 2 bases short and J 2 bases short, with 16 bases between. Data came from immunoSEQ multiplex PCR; TCRdb stores just in-frame clones and leaves some out. The sample gives 250,000 to 400,000 clones, more than 75% of which show up once; approximately 5% is in the top ten. Sequencing used PBMCs or T cells enriched from blood (not recorded which). The chain employs TRBV4-1 and TRBJ2-7, with D tentatively TRBD2 (6 bases). The source of this sequence is a woman in her 30s who had recovered from COVID-19. CDR3 nucleotide sequence: TGCGCCAGCAGCCAACATCCCCGGGGGACCACCTACGAGCAGTACTTC. This codes for CASSQHPRGTTYEQYF.